The 9 T cell receptor beta chains below come from one sample, sequenced in a study of blood T cell repertoires in COVID-19. The assay was immunoSEQ multiplex PCR, and TCRdb's table has in-frame clones only and misses some. The repertoire includes hundreds of thousands of clones, 90% of them detected once, and just over 0.85% sits in the top ten. Sequencing input: PBMCs or T cells enriched from blood (not recorded which). The source of these receptors is a man aged 50 to 59 who had been exposed to COVID-19.

The chain links TRBV7-9 to TRBJ1-3, with TRBD1 matching 8 bases. V was pared by 5 bases and J by 0 bases, with 3 bases of the junction left unmatched. CDR3 length: 15 amino acids. CDR1 SEHNR and CDR2 FQNEAQ come from the germline V gene (reference sequence). CDR3 protein: CASSARGLSGNTIYF. CDR3 nucleotide sequence: TGTGCCAGCAGCGCCAGGGGGCTCTCTGGAAACACCATATATTTT.

This chain joins TRBV4-1 and TRBJ1-1; D is ambiguous. V gave up 1 base and J gave up 8 bases, with 8 bases separating them. This CDR3 has 12 residues. Germline V gene lookup returns CDR1 MGHRA and CDR2 YSYEKL. The CDR3 sequence: CASSQVGYEAFF. For the CDR3, the DNA is TGCGCCAGCAGCCAAGTCGGTTACGAAGCTTTCTTT.

This rearrangement joins TRBV5-1 to TRBJ2-5; 10 nucleotides line up with TRBD2. The CDR3 covers 14 residues. Germline values: CDR1 SGHRS, CDR2 YFSETQ. V lost 1 base and J lost 3; bases outside the gene matches: 0. The CDR3 coding sequence is TGCGCCAGCAGCTTGAGCGGGGGGGAAGAGACCCAGTACTTC. It translates to CASSLSGGEETQYF. The full variable domain, completed using reference TRBV5-1 and TRBJ2-5, is KAGVTQTPRYLIKTRGQQVTLSCSPISGHRSVSWYQQTPGQGLQFLFEYFSETQRNKGNFPGRFSGRQFSNSRSEMNVSTLELGDSALYLCASSLSGGEETQYFGPGTRLLVL.

The chain combines TRBV9 with TRBJ1-2; D gene ambiguous. In germline, CDR1 is SGDLS, CDR2 YYNGEE. The CDR3 length is 15 residues. With 2 bases removed from V and 8 bases from J, the gap between germline ends came to 19 bases. As DNA, the CDR3 is TGTGCCAGCAGCGTTACCTCGGACCCCGGAGGGGGCTACACCTTC. As protein: CASSVTSDPGGGYTF.

In this sample, this clone turned up once. J is TRBJ1-4 and V is TRBV10-3, with TRBD1 matching over 11 bases. CDR1 and CDR2 (germline): ENHRY, SYGVKD. The CDR3 sequence is 14 residues long. J lost 8 bases, V lost 6 bases, and 5 bases had no gene match. DNA for the CDR3: TGTGCCATCAGAGCGGACAGGGGGCAGGAAAAACTGTTTTTT. This sequence encodes CAIRADRGQEKLFF.

V and J are TRBV18 and TRBJ2-1; 8 bases are a match to TRBD1. Looked up from germline, CDR1 is KGHSH and CDR2 is LQKENI. This CDR3 has 15 amino acids. With V trimmed by 3 bases and J by 4 bases, 5 bases remained unmatched. CDR3 loop: CASSPLTGGYNEQFF. The CDR3 DNA reads as TGTGCCAGCTCACCGTTAACAGGGGGGTACAATGAGCAGTTCTTC.

The chain links TRBV5-4 to TRBJ2-7; 7 bases match TRBD1. Germline V lookup: CDR1 SGHNT, CDR2 YYREEE (reference sequence). The CDR3 covers 13 residues. V lost 5 bases and J lost 3; bases outside the gene matches: 5. CDR3 sequence reads: CASSRGPDYEQYF. The CDR3 DNA sequence: TGTGCCAGCAGTAGGGGGCCTGACTACGAGCAGTACTTC.

V and J are TRBV6-5 and TRBJ2-7; TRBD1 matches 7 bases. The CDR3 is 16 amino acids. Germline V gene lookup returns CDR1 MNHEY and CDR2 SVGAGI. V lost 2 bases and J lost 2; bases outside the gene matches: 9. CDR3 nucleotides: TGTGCCAGCAGTTACGGCCCGGGACAGAAGACCTACGAGCAGTACTTC. Its protein is CASSYGPGQKTYEQYF.

V gene TRBV12-3 or TRBV12-4 combines with J gene TRBJ1-2, with a tentative D call TRBD1 (6 bases). V dropped 2 bases and J dropped 6 bases, with 10 bases sitting between them. This CDR3 is 13 amino acids long. The CDR3 protein is CASSLYGTHGYTF. The CDR3, as DNA: TGTGCCAGCAGTTTATACGGGACACATGGCTACACCTTC.